This TCR beta chain was sequenced for a study of human T cells and chemical hapten exposure. The germline V gene has CDR1 MNHNS and CDR2 SASEGT. This CDR3 has 14 amino acids. V gave up 5 bases and J gave up 0 bases, with 5 bases separating them. TCRdb used MiXCR to reprocess the RACE reads, holding one entry per CDR3 protein. The sample contains 95,000 to 150,000 distinct CDR3 sequences, 13% of which appear only once. This clonotype was detected a few times. Noted time point: pre-sensitization, week 0. Indicated treatment: therapeutic diphenylcyclopropenone sensitization with weekly scalp DPC. J is TRBJ2-6 and V is TRBV6-1; D call uncertain. The TCR sequence derives from a woman under 30 with alopecia areata. Some clones in this sample may be carry-over from other donors' samples. Here the sequenced sample was whole blood, taken in connection with sensitization to the hapten diphenylcyclopropenone (DPC). CDR3 sequence (DNA): TGTGCCAGCAGTCCTTTCTCTGGGGCCAACGTCCTGACTTTC. Amino acids: CASSPFSGANVLTF.